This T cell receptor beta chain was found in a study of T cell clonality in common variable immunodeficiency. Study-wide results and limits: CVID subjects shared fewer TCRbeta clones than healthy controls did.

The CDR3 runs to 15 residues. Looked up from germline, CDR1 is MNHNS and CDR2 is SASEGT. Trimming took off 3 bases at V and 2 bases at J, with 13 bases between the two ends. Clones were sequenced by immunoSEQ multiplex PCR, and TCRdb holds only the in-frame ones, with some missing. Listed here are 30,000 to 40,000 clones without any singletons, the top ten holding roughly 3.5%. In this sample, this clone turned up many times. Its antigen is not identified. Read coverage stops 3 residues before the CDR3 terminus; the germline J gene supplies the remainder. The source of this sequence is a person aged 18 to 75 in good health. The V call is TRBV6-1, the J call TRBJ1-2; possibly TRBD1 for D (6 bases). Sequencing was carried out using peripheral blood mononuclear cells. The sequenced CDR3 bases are TGTGCCAGCAGTGATCCCGGGACATGGAACTATGGC. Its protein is CASSDPGTWNYG. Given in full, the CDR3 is CASSDPGTWNYGYTF.